The sequence of this T cell receptor beta chain was determined in a study of tumor-infiltrating lymphocytes in primary liver carcinoma. Notes on the study in general: Relative to blood, tumors carried a significantly larger fraction of the repertoire in their top 250 clones (p = 0.039). Tumor-adjacent and tumor-blood pairs shared less of their repertoires than tumor region pairs shared.

Unsorted whole blood supplied the blood RNA, and germline DNA was isolated too. A note on this clonotype: Its antigen is undetermined.

V lost 0 bases to trimming and J lost 1 base, with 9 bases between them. CDR1 is SEHNR, CDR2 FQNEAQ, per germline (reference sequence). The CDR3 has 15 residues. TCR beta cDNA was made from 400 to 600 ng total RNA with a constant-region primer. Generation of the TCR beta libraries relied on three nested multiplex PCR rounds using slightly modified ARM-PCR. The study ran its first two PCR rounds for roughly 11 cycles each, using TRBV1-TRBV30 forward primers and a C-beta reverse primer. TCRdb reprocessed the multiplex PCR reads via MiXCR and lists one record per CDR3 protein. This table holds around 170,000 distinct CDR3 sequences, about 60% found once.

The V gene is TRBV7-9, the J gene TRBJ2-5; tentative D call: TRBD1 (5 bases). Material for sequencing was peripheral blood. This sequence was found in a man between 40 and 49 years old with primary liver carcinoma and hepatitis B virus infection. This chain's CDR3 is CASSLAQGTQETQYF. CDR3 DNA: TGTGCCAGCAGCTTAGCGCAGGGAACCCAAGAGACCCAGTACTTC. Supplemented by reference TRBV7-9 and TRBJ2-5, the full variable domain reads DTGVSQNPRHKITKRGQNVTFRCDPISEHNRLYWYRQTLGQGPEFLTYFQNEAQLEKSRLLSDRFSAERPKGSFSTLEIQRTEQGDSAMYLCASSLAQGTQETQYFGPGTRLLVL.